This T cell receptor (beta chain) emerged from a study of blood T cell repertoires in COVID-19. On the study more broadly: T cells, B-cell-depleted T cells, or PBMCs supplied cDNA or gDNA.

Germline V lookup: CDR1 MNHEY, CDR2 SVGEGT. The CDR3 is 13 residues long. With 2 bases removed from V and 9 bases from J, the gap between germline ends came to 8 bases. Original methodology: Amplified reference gene primers provided the basis for estimating nucleated cell counts. TCRdb's copy holds only in-frame clones and misses some; the assay was immunoSEQ multiplex PCR. The DNA gave D and trimming, while V, J and clone size come from that table. The top ten hold about 3.9% of the sample, which has about 350,000 clones, more than 70% seen once. The V gene is TRBV6-2 or TRBV6-3, the J gene TRBJ1-6, with D uncertain. The TCR originated in a woman between 55 and 75 years old with COVID-19, enrolled during active disease. The sequenced sample consisted of peripheral blood. CDR3 nucleotide sequence: TGTGCCAGCAGTTACGGCGGTTCTTCACCCCTCCACTTT. Translated, it gives CASSYGGSSPLHF.